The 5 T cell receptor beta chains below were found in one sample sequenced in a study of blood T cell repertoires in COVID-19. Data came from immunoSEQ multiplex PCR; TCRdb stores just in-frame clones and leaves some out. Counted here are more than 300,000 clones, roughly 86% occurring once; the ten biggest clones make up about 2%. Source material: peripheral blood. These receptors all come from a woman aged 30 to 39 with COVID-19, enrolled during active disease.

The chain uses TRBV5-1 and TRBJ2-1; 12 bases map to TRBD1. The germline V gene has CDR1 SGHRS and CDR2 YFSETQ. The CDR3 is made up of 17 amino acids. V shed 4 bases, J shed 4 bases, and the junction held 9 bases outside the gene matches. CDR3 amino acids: CASSPGQGAQGYNEQFF. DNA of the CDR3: TGCGCCAGCAGCCCGGGACAGGGGGCGCAGGGGTACAATGAGCAGTTCTTC.

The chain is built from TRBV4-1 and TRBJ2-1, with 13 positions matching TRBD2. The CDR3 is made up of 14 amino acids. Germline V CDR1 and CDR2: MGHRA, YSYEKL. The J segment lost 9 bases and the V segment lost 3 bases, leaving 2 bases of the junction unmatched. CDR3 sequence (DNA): TGCGCCAGCAGCCACGGACTAGCGGGGGTTGAGCAGTTCTTC. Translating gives CASSHGLAGVEQFF.

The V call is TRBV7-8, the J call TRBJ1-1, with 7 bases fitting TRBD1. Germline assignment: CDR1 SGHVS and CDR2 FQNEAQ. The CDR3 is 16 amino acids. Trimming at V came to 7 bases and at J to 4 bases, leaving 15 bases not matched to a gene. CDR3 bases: TGTGCCAGCAACACTCGACAGGGCAGTGGAAGCACTGAAGCTTTCTTT. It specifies CASNTRQGSGSTEAFF.

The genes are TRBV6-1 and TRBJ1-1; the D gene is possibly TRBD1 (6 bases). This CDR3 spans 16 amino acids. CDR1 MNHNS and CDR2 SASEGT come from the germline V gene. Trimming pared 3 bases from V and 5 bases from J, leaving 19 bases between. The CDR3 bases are TGTGCCAGCAGTGAGGCCGCGACGAAGGGGGTGACTGAAGCTTTCTTT. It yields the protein CASSEAATKGVTEAFF.

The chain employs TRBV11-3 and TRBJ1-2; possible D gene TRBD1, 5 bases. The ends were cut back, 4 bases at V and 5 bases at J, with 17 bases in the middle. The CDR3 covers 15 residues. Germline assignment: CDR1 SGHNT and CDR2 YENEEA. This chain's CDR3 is CASSSSGGGVYGYTF. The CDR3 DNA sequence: TGTGCCAGCAGCTCGTCTGGGGGAGGGGTATATGGCTACACCTTC.